Listed below are T cell receptor beta chains from one sample, sequenced in a study of shared clonotypes between healthy human individuals. Measured with immunoSEQ multiplex PCR; TCRdb has only the in-frame clones, and not every one. The sample has hundreds of thousands of clones, under 95% seen once. Input material: naive CD8+ T cells sorted from blood. These TCRs come from a man aged 25-40 years in good health. Each CDR3 is given with its conserved first and last residue. A D gene is named only where the DNA matches it firmly. Some rows mark clone size as missing; the rest say once, few, many or name a class of expanded clone.

V gene: TRBV11-2
clone size: NA
J gene: TRBJ1-3
D gene: NA
CDR3 DNA: TGTGCCAGCAGCTTAGATCGGGTCTCTGGAAACACCATATATTTT
CDR3 protein: CASSLDRVSGNTIYF

V gene: TRBV27
clone size: NA
J gene: TRBJ1-1
D gene: NA
CDR3 DNA: TGTGCCAGCAGTTCCGGGACAACAATAACCGAAATGAACACTGAAGCTTTCTTT
CDR3 protein: CASSSGTTITEMNTEAFF

V gene: TRBV30
clone size: NA
J gene: TRBJ2-1
D gene: NA
CDR3 DNA: TGTGCCTGGAGTCCACCGGAGTATAGCAATGAGCAGTTCTTC
CDR3 protein: CAWSPPEYSNEQFF

V gene: TRBV4-1
clone size: NA
J gene: TRBJ1-5
D gene: NA
CDR3 DNA: TGCGCCAGCAGCCCCGACAGGAATCAGCCCCAGCATTTT
CDR3 protein: CASSPDRNQPQHF

V gene: TRBV19
clone size: NA
J gene: TRBJ2-1
D gene: NA
CDR3 DNA: TGTGCCAGTAGTATAGGATCAGCGCCCAATGAGCAGTTCTTC
CDR3 protein: CASSIGSAPNEQFF

V gene: TRBV4-2
clone size: NA
J gene: TRBJ2-3
D gene: TRBD2
CDR3 DNA: TGTGCCAGCAGCCAGGCCCCGGGACTATCCTACACAGATACGCAGTATTTT
CDR3 protein: CASSQAPGLSYTDTQYF

V gene: TRBV9
clone size: NA
J gene: TRBJ2-2
D gene: NA
CDR3 DNA: TGTGCCAGCAGCCCCCCAGCCAGGGGTCCCGGGGAGCTGTTTTTT
CDR3 protein: CASSPPARGPGELFF

V gene: TRBV7-8
clone size: once
J gene: TRBJ1-5
D gene: NA
CDR3 DNA: TGTGCCAGCAGCTTCAGCAATCAGCCCCAGCATTTT
CDR3 protein: CASSFSNQPQHF

V gene: TRBV9
clone size: NA
J gene: TRBJ2-7
D gene: NA
CDR3 DNA: TGTGCCAGCAGTCCAGGGGCGGCGACCTACGAGCAGTACTTC
CDR3 protein: CASSPGAATYEQYF

V gene: TRBV11-2
clone size: once
J gene: TRBJ2-1
D gene: NA
CDR3 DNA: TGTGCCAGCAGCTACTCGGCCGGTGAGCAGTTCTTC
CDR3 protein: CASSYSAGEQFF

V gene: TRBV27
clone size: NA
J gene: TRBJ2-5
D gene: NA
CDR3 DNA: TGTGCCAGCAGTTTATTGGGGACGGAGGAGACCCAGTACTTC
CDR3 protein: CASSLLGTEETQYF

V gene: TRBV29-1
clone size: NA
J gene: TRBJ2-1
D gene: TRBD2
CDR3 DNA: TGCAGCGTTAGCAGCGGGGTTTACAATGAGCAGTTCTTC
CDR3 protein: CSVSSGVYNEQFF

V gene: TRBV28
clone size: NA
J gene: TRBJ2-7
D gene: NA
CDR3 DNA: TGTGCCAGCAGTCCACGTAACAGCGGGTACTACTCCTACGAGCAGTACTTC
CDR3 protein: CASSPRNSGYYSYEQYF

V gene: TRBV7-9
clone size: NA
J gene: TRBJ2-3
D gene: TRBD1
CDR3 DNA: TGTGCCAGCAGAGACAGGGCTACAGATACGCAGTATTTT
CDR3 protein: CASRDRATDTQYF

V gene: TRBV4-2
clone size: NA
J gene: TRBJ2-1
D gene: NA
CDR3 DNA: TGTGCCAGCAGCCAACTGGGGGAGGATAATGAGCAGTTCTTC
CDR3 protein: CASSQLGEDNEQFF

V gene: TRBV29-1
clone size: NA
J gene: TRBJ2-7
D gene: NA
CDR3 DNA: TGCAGCGTTGAAGGGGAAAGCTCCTACGAGCAGTACTTC
CDR3 protein: CSVEGESSYEQYF

V gene: TRBV15
clone size: NA
J gene: TRBJ2-5
D gene: NA
CDR3 DNA: TGTGCCACCAGCGAAATAGGGCTAGCGAAAGTTATGGAGACCCAGTACTTC
CDR3 protein: CATSEIGLAKVMETQYF

V gene: TRBV4-1
clone size: NA
J gene: TRBJ2-6
D gene: TRBD1
CDR3 DNA: TGCGCCAGCAGCCAGGGTACAGGGGCTGGGGCCAACGTCCTGACTTTC
CDR3 protein: CASSQGTGAGANVLTF

V gene: TRBV28
clone size: NA
J gene: TRBJ2-7
D gene: TRBD1
CDR3 DNA: TGTGCCAGCCGCACTTCCCAGGACAGGGTAGGCGGGAAGCCGTACGAGCAGTACTTC
CDR3 protein: CASRTSQDRVGGKPYEQYF

V gene: TRBV7-9
clone size: NA
J gene: TRBJ2-3
D gene: TRBD2
CDR3 DNA: TGTGCCAGCAGCGACCGACTAGCGGGAGTTCCAGATACGCAGTATTTT
CDR3 protein: CASSDRLAGVPDTQYF

V gene: TRBV4-1
clone size: NA
J gene: TRBJ1-5
D gene: TRBD1
CDR3 DNA: TGCGCCAGCAGCCAATTTTGGACAGGGGTCCGGGTACAGCCCCAGCATTTT
CDR3 protein: CASSQFWTGVRVQPQHF

V gene: TRBV7-9
clone size: NA
J gene: TRBJ1-5
D gene: TRBD1
CDR3 DNA: TGTGCCAGCAGCTCCTTTGGACAGGGCAATCAGCCCCAGCATTTT
CDR3 protein: CASSSFGQGNQPQHF

V gene: TRBV5-6
clone size: NA
J gene: TRBJ2-7
D gene: TRBD2
CDR3 DNA: TGTGCCAGCGGATTAGGACTAGCAAGGGGCGAGCAGTACTTC
CDR3 protein: CASGLGLARGEQYF

V gene: TRBV15
clone size: NA
J gene: TRBJ2-1
D gene: TRBD1
CDR3 DNA: TGTGCCACCAGGATACCGGGACAGGGGGACAATGAGCAGTTCTTC
CDR3 protein: CATRIPGQGDNEQFF

V gene: TRBV29-1
clone size: few
J gene: TRBJ1-1
D gene: NA
CDR3 DNA: TGCAGCGTTGCCGTCATGAACACTGAAGCTTTCTTT
CDR3 protein: CSVAVMNTEAFF

V gene: TRBV28
clone size: NA
J gene: TRBJ1-2
D gene: TRBD1
CDR3 DNA: TGTGCCAGCAGTTTAATCAGGGACAGGTGGGGCTACACCTTC
CDR3 protein: CASSLIRDRWGYTF

V gene: TRBV9
clone size: NA
J gene: TRBJ2-3
D gene: NA
CDR3 DNA: TGTGCCAGCAGCGTAGAGGGGTCAGAGGATACGCAGTATTTT
CDR3 protein: CASSVEGSEDTQYF

V gene: TRBV7-9
clone size: NA
J gene: TRBJ2-3
D gene: TRBD2
CDR3 DNA: TGTGCCAGCAGCTTCAGGACTAGCGGGAGGGAGAGCACAGATACGCAGTATTTT
CDR3 protein: CASSFRTSGRESTDTQYF

V gene: TRBV29-1
clone size: NA
J gene: TRBJ2-3
D gene: NA
CDR3 DNA: TGCAGCGTTATTGCAGATACGCAGTATTTT
CDR3 protein: CSVIADTQYF

V gene: TRBV7-9
clone size: NA
J gene: TRBJ2-4
D gene: NA
CDR3 DNA: TGTGCCAGCAGCTCAATGGACGGCAAAAACATTCAGTACTTC
CDR3 protein: CASSSMDGKNIQYF

V gene: TRBV7-9
clone size: NA
J gene: TRBJ2-1
D gene: TRBD2
CDR3 DNA: TGTGCCAGCAGCTTAGGGCCTAGCGGGAGGTATGAGCAGTTCTTC
CDR3 protein: CASSLGPSGRYEQFF